A single sample is the source of the 21 T cell receptor beta chains below, sequenced in a study of cytomegalovirus exposure and HLA in healthy donors. PCR was performed using 60 Vbeta and 13 Jbeta primers. Clones were sequenced by immunoSEQ multiplex PCR, and TCRdb holds only the in-frame ones, with some missing. The data hold about 140,000 clones, with about two thirds observed a single time. Material for sequencing was PBMCs. All receptors come from a man aged 50-60 years in good health and CMV-seropositive.

This chain links TRBV19 with TRBJ2-3; a weak D match, TRBD2 (6 bases). V was clipped by 5 bases and J by 1 base, with 13 bases between them. CDR1 LNHDA and CDR2 SQIVND come from the germline V gene (reference sequence). CDR3 length: 15 residues. CDR3 bases: TGTGCCAGTAGTTTACTAGCATACCGCACAGATACGCAGTATTTT. Residues: CASSLLAYRTDTQYF.

This clone was seen only once. The V gene is TRBV10-1, the J gene TRBJ2-7; TRBD2 might be the D (6 bases). V lost 8 bases and J lost 2, with 13 bases in between. This CDR3 is 13 amino acids long. Germline V gene sequence: CDR1 WNHNN, CDR2 SYGVQD (reference sequence). The CDR3 spells CASRETDPYEQYF. The CDR3 DNA follows: TGCGCCAGCCGGGAGACAGACCCCTACGAGCAGTACTTC.

This clone appeared once. The rearrangement uses TRBV7-9 and TRBJ2-3; 9 bases fit TRBD1. Germline CDR1 is SEHNR and CDR2 is FQNEAQ (reference sequence). Trimming cost V 4 bases and J 3 bases; bases outside gene matches: 5. The CDR3 is made up of 15 amino acids. Here the CDR3 reads CASSSQGARTDTQYF. DNA for the CDR3: TGTGCCAGCAGCTCACAGGGGGCGCGAACAGATACGCAGTATTTT.

The gene calls are TRBV9 and TRBJ2-5, with D possibly TRBD2 on 5 matching bases. The length of the CDR3 is 15 residues. V lost 0 bases and J 2 bases, leaving 11 bases between the germline ends. From germline, CDR1 is SGDLS and CDR2 YYNGEE. The CDR3 coding sequence is TGTGCCAGCAGCGTAGGTACTAGAGTACAAGAGACCCAGTACTTC. Translated, it gives CASSVGTRVQETQYF. Based on the CDR3 plus reference TRBV9 and TRBJ2-5, the full variable domain is DSGVTQTPKHLITATGQRVTLRCSPRSGDLSVYWYQQSLDQGLQFLIQYYNGEERAKGNILERFSAQQFPDLHSELNLSSLELGDSALYFCASSVGTRVQETQYFGPGTRLLVL.

This chain uses TRBV9 with TRBJ1-1; D perhaps matches TRBD1 (6 bases). The V gene's germline CDR1 is SGDLS and CDR2 YYNGEE. This CDR3 is 15 amino acids long. Trimming removed 0 bases from V and 0 bases from J, with 9 bases in between. CDR3 protein: CASSVVGAVNTEAFF. CDR3 nucleotide sequence: TGTGCCAGCAGCGTAGTGGGGGCGGTGAACACTGAAGCTTTCTTT.

Only a few counts were recorded for this clone. The chain links TRBV5-1 to TRBJ1-2; 9 bases line up with TRBD1. Per germline, CDR1 SGHRS and CDR2 YFSETQ. This CDR3 has 16 amino acids. V lost 4 bases, J lost 6 bases, and 13 bases stayed unmatched. DNA for the CDR3: TGCGCCAGCAGCCTATGGACAGGGGCGGGGGCGGATGGCTACACCTTC. It encodes CASSLWTGAGADGYTF.

The chain uses TRBV5-1 and TRBJ1-5; possibly TRBD1 for D (5 bases). This CDR3 spans 15 amino acids. With 4 bases removed from V and 1 base from J, the gap between germline ends came to 12 bases. The germline CDR1 and CDR2 sequences are SGHRS and YFSETQ. This chain's CDR3 is CASSPGFASNQPQHF. For the CDR3, the DNA is TGCGCCAGCAGCCCAGGGTTTGCGAGCAATCAGCCCCAGCATTTT.

This clone has only one observation. The chain recombines TRBV7-2 with TRBJ2-2; D gene unclear. V lost 3 bases and J lost 1, with 6 bases in between. This CDR3 has 14 residues. The germline CDR1 and CDR2 sequences are SGHTA and FQGNSA. CDR3 protein: CASSFKQNTGELFF. The CDR3 DNA reads as TGTGCCAGCAGCTTTAAGCAGAACACCGGGGAGCTGTTTTTT.

The rearrangement uses TRBV7-2 and TRBJ2-3, with D perhaps matching TRBD1 (6 bases). V lost 0 bases and J lost 2, with 21 bases in between. The CDR3 extends over 19 amino acids. The germline CDR1 and CDR2 sequences are SGHTA and FQGNSA. The CDR3 protein is CASSLAPTRSSGATDTQYF. For the CDR3, the DNA is TGTGCCAGCAGCTTAGCCCCAACAAGAAGCTCAGGGGCCACAGATACGCAGTATTTT. The variable domain in full, completed from reference TRBV7-2 and TRBJ2-3, reads GAGVSQSPSNKVTEKGKDVELRCDPISGHTALYWYRQSLGQGLEFLIYFQGNSAPDKSGLPSDRFSAERTGGSVSTLTIQRTQQEDSAVYLCASSLAPTRSSGATDTQYFGPGTRLTVL.

The J gene is TRBJ1-1, the V gene TRBV6-1; D uncertain. The germline V gene has CDR1 MNHNS and CDR2 SASEGT. This CDR3 contains 16 residues. V gave up 0 bases and J gave up 1 base, with 12 bases separating them. The CDR3, as DNA: TGTGCCAGCAGTGAAGCTGAGTCACAGTCGAACACTGAAGCTTTCTTT. Protein product: CASSEAESQSNTEAFF.

The rearrangement uses TRBV29-1 and TRBJ1-5, with D hard to call. The CDR3 spans 13 residues. Germline CDR1 and CDR2: SQVTM and ANQGSEA. Trimming cost V 6 bases and J 7 bases, with 16 bases left between them. The CDR3 bases are TGCAGCGTGGCACAGCAAGCGGGACAGCCCCAGCATTTT. Amino acid sequence: CSVAQQAGQPQHF.

For the CDR3, the DNA is TGTGCCAGCAGTCAAAACAGGGGCGAGCTCCAGTACTTC. Translated, it gives CASSQNRGELQYF. This chain links TRBV2 with TRBJ2-5, with 7 bases identical to TRBD1. The V segment lost 5 bases and the J segment 10 bases; nucleotides outside the gene matches: 10. Germline loops: CDR1 SNHLY, CDR2 FYNNEI. CDR3 size: 13 residues.

A note on this clone: This sample also contains other DNA sequences that code for the same CDR3. This chain links TRBV28 with TRBJ2-7, with D possibly being TRBD1 (5 bases). Germline assignment: CDR1 MDHEN and CDR2 SYDVKM. Trimming left V 7 bases short and J 3 bases short, with 7 bases between. The CDR3 runs 11 residues. The CDR3: CASMGLYEQYF. The CDR3 nucleotides read TGTGCCAGCATGGGGCTCTACGAGCAGTACTTC.

The V call is TRBV7-3, the J call TRBJ2-3; TRBD2 is a possible D gene (5 bases). V dropped 5 bases and J dropped 2 bases, with 14 bases sitting between them. The CDR3 is 15 amino acids. The germline gives CDR1 SGHTA, CDR2 FQGTGA. Here the CDR3 DNA reads TGTGCCAGCAGCCTGGACGGGATCCCCACAGATACGCAGTATTTT. As protein: CASSLDGIPTDTQYF.

The chain couples TRBV5-1 to TRBJ1-1; 9 bases line up with TRBD1. V lost 3 bases to trimming and J lost 9 bases; unmatched junction nucleotides: 3. The CDR3 contains 12 residues. Germline CDR1 reads SGHRS; CDR2 reads YFSETQ. The CDR3 loop reads CASSYGQGQAFF. The DNA of the CDR3 is TGCGCCAGCAGCTATGGACAGGGGCAAGCTTTCTTT.

This rearrangement joins TRBV6-6 to TRBJ2-7, with TRBD2 matching 11 bases. Germline trimming cut 6 bases from V and 0 bases from J; bases unmatched to any gene: 7. The germline V gene encodes CDR1 MNHNY and CDR2 SVGAGI (reference sequence). CDR3 length: 16 residues. Written as DNA, the CDR3 is TGTGCCAGCAGGGGGACTAGCGGCCAGGGCTCCTACGAGCAGTACTTC. Amino acids: CASRGTSGQGSYEQYF.

The gene calls are TRBV7-8 and TRBJ2-1; D ambiguous. Germline V lookup: CDR1 SGHVS, CDR2 FQNEAQ. Trimming took off 5 bases at V and 0 bases at J, with 11 bases between the two ends. The CDR3 spans 15 residues. The CDR3 reads CASSPWSSSYNEQFF. The CDR3 DNA reads TGTGCCAGCAGCCCCTGGAGTTCCTCCTACAATGAGCAGTTCTTC.

This rearrangement joins TRBV10-3 to TRBJ1-2; possible D gene TRBD1, 6 bases. Trimming removed 11 bases at V and 4 bases at J, with 17 bases between. Germline assignment: CDR1 ENHRY and CDR2 SYGVKD. The CDR3 runs 13 residues. The CDR3 region has the DNA TGTGCCGTGCGACAGGACCACTTCTATGGCTACACCTTC. Translated: CAVRQDHFYGYTF.

This rearrangement joins TRBV10-1 to TRBJ1-1; TRBD1 might be the D (6 bases). V shed 1 base and J shed 4 bases, with 10 bases lying between them. The length of the CDR3 is 14 residues. Looked up from germline, CDR1 is WNHNN and CDR2 is SYGVQD (reference sequence). CDR3 nucleotide sequence: TGCGCCAGCAGTGAGTACAGGGTAGGCACTGAAGCTTTCTTT. Amino acid sequence: CASSEYRVGTEAFF.

The chain combines TRBV7-9 with TRBJ1-2; TRBD1 aligns across 8 bases. Trimming cost V 4 bases and J 3 bases; bases outside gene matches: 7. This CDR3 is built from 15 residues. CDR1 SEHNR and CDR2 FQNEAQ come from the germline V gene (reference sequence). DNA for the CDR3: TGTGCCAGCAGCTACACAGGGGGAGAAGACTATGGCTACACCTTC. This sequence encodes CASSYTGGEDYGYTF.

The chain joins TRBV6-1 to TRBJ1-1; the match to TRBD1 covers 8 bases. The CDR3 totals 15 residues. The germline V gene has CDR1 MNHNS and CDR2 SASEGT. J lost 5 bases, V lost 6 bases, and 11 bases had no gene match. CDR3 protein: CASRLDRVSYTEAFF. CDR3 sequence (DNA): TGTGCCAGCAGGCTGGACAGGGTTTCATATACTGAAGCTTTCTTT.